This entry features one T cell receptor (beta chain) sequence. Antigen specificity is unknown. TCRdb's table, derived via immunoSEQ multiplex PCR, lists solely in-frame clones and lacks some. The sample contains about 67,000 clones, roughly 85% of which appear only once. These data belong to a study of T cell responses to AZD1222 COVID-19 vaccine. Per the germline V gene, CDR1 is SGDLS and CDR2 is YYNGEE. This CDR3 is built from 15 residues. The V gene end was trimmed by 4 bases and the J gene end by 0 bases; junction bases not matched to a gene: 4. Regarding the study as a whole: Mostly white British, mostly female donors; authors suggested clonal diversity may be underestimated. Within unmutated variant regions lay the reported targets of nearly half of spike-specific TCRs. When two AZD1222 doses had been given, Spike-specific TCR breadth and depth rose.

The source was peripheral blood, collected 28 days after the second AZD1222 dose. The chain carries TRBV9 and TRBJ1-3; TRBD1 matches 7 bases. This sequence originates from an adult who received the AZD1222 COVID-19 vaccine. The CDR3 sequence: CASSRDSGSGNTIYF. The CDR3 bases are TGTGCCAGCAGCCGGGACAGTGGCTCTGGAAACACCATATATTTT.